One and the same sample provided the 10 T cell receptor beta chains below, sequenced in a study of blood T cell repertoires in COVID-19. Sequenced by immunoSEQ multiplex PCR; TCRdb stores in-frame clones only, minus some. The sample gives fewer than 250,000 clones, 83% of which show up once; roughly 2.7% is in the top ten. Sequencing was performed on peripheral blood. The source of these receptors is a woman aged 65 to 85 with active or convalescent COVID-19.

The J gene is TRBJ2-1, the V gene TRBV15; D is ambiguous. The CDR3 is made up of 15 amino acids. Germline assignment: CDR1 LNHNV and CDR2 YYDKDF (reference sequence). V dropped 0 bases and J dropped 7 bases, with 13 bases sitting between them. DNA for the CDR3: TGTGCCACCAGCAGAGATAGGCATCCGGGTAATGAGCAGTTCTTC. It codes for CATSRDRHPGNEQFF.

The chain combines TRBV2 with TRBJ2-3, with D unresolved. Germline V gives CDR1 SNHLY, CDR2 FYNNEI. Trimming stripped 7 bases from V and 1 base from J, with 12 bases between. The CDR3 sequence is 14 residues long. Here the CDR3 reads CASNKDLGTDTQYF. The CDR3 region has the DNA TGTGCCAGCAACAAAGATCTCGGCACAGATACGCAGTATTTT.

The chain carries TRBV6-5 and TRBJ2-7; no definite D call. The V gene lost 0 bases and the J gene lost 3 bases, with 9 bases spanning the gap. The CDR3 loop spans 14 amino acids. From germline, CDR1 is MNHEY and CDR2 SVGAGI. The CDR3 is CASSYSHGVYEQYF. The CDR3 nucleotides read TGTGCCAGCAGTTACTCCCACGGAGTCTACGAGCAGTACTTC.

This clone was counted between two and nine times. The chain links TRBV29-1 to TRBJ1-3; no firm D call. V dropped 0 bases and J dropped 0 bases, with 9 bases sitting between them. Germline V gene data show CDR1 as SQVTM and CDR2 as ANQGSEA. The CDR3 loop spans 15 amino acids. The CDR3 DNA reads TGCAGCGTTGAAGATGGGCGGGCCTCTGGAAACACCATATATTTT. This encodes CSVEDGRASGNTIYF.

This clone occurred a few times. J is TRBJ2-1 and V is TRBV5-1; 8 nucleotides match TRBD2. Germline trimming cut 7 bases from V and 4 bases from J; bases unmatched to any gene: 10. The germline gives CDR1 SGHRS, CDR2 YFSETQ. The length of the CDR3 is 15 residues. In DNA, the CDR3 is TGCGCCAGCCAACCCGGGGGGGGCTTATACAATGAGCAGTTCTTC. Translated, it gives CASQPGGGLYNEQFF.

The chain uses TRBV4-1 and TRBJ2-3; D is possibly TRBD2 (6 bases). The V end lost 0 bases, the J end lost 1 base, and 8 bases lay between the germline ends. Germline CDR1 is MGHRA and CDR2 is YSYEKL. The CDR3 has 15 residues. CDR3 in amino acids: CASSQDGGGTDTQYF. The CDR3 coding sequence is TGCGCCAGCAGCCAAGATGGAGGGGGCACAGATACGCAGTATTTT.

The CDR3 DNA sequence: TGTGCCAGCTTATCCGGGACAGGGGACTACGAGCAGTACTTC. It encodes CASLSGTGDYEQYF. The chain uses TRBV6-5 and TRBJ2-7; 10 nucleotides align to TRBD1. Germline V gives CDR1 MNHEY, CDR2 SVGAGI. CDR3 length equals 14 residues. Trimming took 8 bases from V and 3 from J; bases not matched to a gene: 7.

The J gene is TRBJ1-1, the V gene TRBV6-1; tentatively, D is TRBD1 (5 bases). The CDR3 length is 15 residues. The germline gives CDR1 MNHNS, CDR2 SASEGT. Trimming stripped 1 base from V and 7 bases from J, with 16 bases between. CDR3 amino acids: CASSEVGLHPREAFF. The DNA for the CDR3 is TGTGCCAGCAGTGAAGTGGGGCTACACCCCCGTGAAGCTTTCTTT.

This chain connects TRBV30 to TRBJ2-1, with unresolved D. The CDR3 is 13 residues long. Germline V gene sequence: CDR1 GTSNPN, CDR2 SVGIG (reference sequence). V dropped 3 bases and J dropped 9 bases, with 15 bases sitting between them. The CDR3 DNA sequence: TGTGCCTGGAGCCTAAGCAGGATCGGTGAGCAGTTCTTC. This encodes CAWSLSRIGEQFF.

This clone was seen more than once but under ten times. The CDR3 nucleotides are TGCGCCAGCAGCTTGGCGGACAGGGGCCGAGAGAACACTGAAGCTTTCTTT. Residues: CASSLADRGRENTEAFF. This sequence joins TRBV5-1 and TRBJ1-1; TRBD1 aligns across 9 bases. Per germline, CDR1 SGHRS and CDR2 YFSETQ. There are 17 residues in the CDR3. V trimming: 0 bases; J trimming: 1 base; junction bases outside the gene matches: 7.